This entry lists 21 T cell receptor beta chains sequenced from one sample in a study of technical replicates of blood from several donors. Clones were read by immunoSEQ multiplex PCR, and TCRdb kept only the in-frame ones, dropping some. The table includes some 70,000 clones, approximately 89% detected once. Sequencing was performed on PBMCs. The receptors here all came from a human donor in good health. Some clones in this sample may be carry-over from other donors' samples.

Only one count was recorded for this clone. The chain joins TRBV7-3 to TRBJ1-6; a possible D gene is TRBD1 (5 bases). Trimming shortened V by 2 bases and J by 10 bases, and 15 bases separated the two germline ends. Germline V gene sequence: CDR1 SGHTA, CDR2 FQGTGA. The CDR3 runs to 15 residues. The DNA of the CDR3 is TGTGCCAGCAGCTTACAGGGAGGCGAGTACTCACCCCTCCACTTT. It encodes CASSLQGGEYSPLHF.

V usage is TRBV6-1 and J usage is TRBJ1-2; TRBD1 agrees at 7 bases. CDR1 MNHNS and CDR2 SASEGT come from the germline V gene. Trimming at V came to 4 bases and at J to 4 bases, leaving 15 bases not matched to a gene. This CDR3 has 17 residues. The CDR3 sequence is CASSGLGQAVGLYGYTF. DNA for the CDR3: TGTGCCAGCAGTGGCCTCGGACAGGCAGTAGGCCTCTATGGCTACACCTTC.

The CDR3, as DNA: TGTGCCAGCAGCTTGATCTCGACAGAGAAAGCTCGTGGCTACACCTTC. It encodes CASSLISTEKARGYTF. The chain recombines TRBV5-6 with TRBJ1-2; D might be TRBD1 (5 bases). The CDR3 extends over 16 amino acids. Germline V CDR1 and CDR2: SGHDT, YYEEEE. Trimming pared 1 base from V and 7 bases from J, leaving 20 bases between.

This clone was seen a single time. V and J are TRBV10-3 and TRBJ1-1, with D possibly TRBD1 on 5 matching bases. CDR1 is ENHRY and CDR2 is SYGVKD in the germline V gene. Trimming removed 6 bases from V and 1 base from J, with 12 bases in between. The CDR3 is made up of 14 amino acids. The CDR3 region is CAIRALGGNTEAFF. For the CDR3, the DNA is TGTGCCATCAGGGCTTTGGGGGGGAACACTGAAGCTTTCTTT.

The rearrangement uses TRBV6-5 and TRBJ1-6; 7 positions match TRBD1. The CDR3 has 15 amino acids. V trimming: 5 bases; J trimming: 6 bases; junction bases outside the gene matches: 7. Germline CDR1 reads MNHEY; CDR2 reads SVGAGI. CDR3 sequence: CASSRTGTANSPLHF. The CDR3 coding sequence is TGTGCCAGCAGTCGTACCGGGACAGCTAATTCACCCCTCCACTTT.

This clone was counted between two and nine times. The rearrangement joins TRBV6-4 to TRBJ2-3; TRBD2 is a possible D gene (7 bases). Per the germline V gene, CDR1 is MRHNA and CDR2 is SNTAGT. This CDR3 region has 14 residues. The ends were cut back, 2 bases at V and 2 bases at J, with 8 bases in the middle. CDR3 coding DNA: TGTGCCAGCAGTGACGGGGGGGCCACAGATACGCAGTATTTT. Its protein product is CASSDGGATDTQYF.

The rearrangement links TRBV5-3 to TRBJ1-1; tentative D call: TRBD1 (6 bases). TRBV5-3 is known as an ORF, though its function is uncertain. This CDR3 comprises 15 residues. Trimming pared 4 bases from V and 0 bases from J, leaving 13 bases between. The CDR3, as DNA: TGTGCCAGAAGCCACTACAGGACAGTGAACACTGAAGCTTTCTTT. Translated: CARSHYRTVNTEAFF.

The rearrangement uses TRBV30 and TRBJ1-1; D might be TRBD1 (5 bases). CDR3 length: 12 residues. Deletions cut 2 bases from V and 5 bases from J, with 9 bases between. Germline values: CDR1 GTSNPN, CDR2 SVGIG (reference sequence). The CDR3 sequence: CAWSIRQTEAFF. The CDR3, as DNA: TGTGCCTGGAGTATCCGACAGACTGAAGCTTTCTTT.

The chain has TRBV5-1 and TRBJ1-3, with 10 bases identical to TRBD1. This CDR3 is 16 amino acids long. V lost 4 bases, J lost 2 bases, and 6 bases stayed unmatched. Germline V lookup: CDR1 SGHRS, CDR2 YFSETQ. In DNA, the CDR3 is TGCGCCAGCAGCCAGGACAGGGGGGGGACTGGAAACACCATATATTTT. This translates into CASSQDRGGTGNTIYF.

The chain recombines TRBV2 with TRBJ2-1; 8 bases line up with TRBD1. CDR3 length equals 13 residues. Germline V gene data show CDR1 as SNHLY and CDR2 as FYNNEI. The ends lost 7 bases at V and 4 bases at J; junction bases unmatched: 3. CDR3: CASKGQEYNEQFF. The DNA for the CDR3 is TGTGCCAGCAAGGGACAGGAATACAATGAGCAGTTCTTC. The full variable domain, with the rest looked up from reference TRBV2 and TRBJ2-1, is EPEVTQTPSHQVTQMGQEVILRCVPISNHLYFYWYRQILGQKVEFLVSFYNNEISEKSEIFDDQFSVERPDGSNFTLKIRSTKLEDSAMYFCASKGQEYNEQFFGPGTRLTVL.

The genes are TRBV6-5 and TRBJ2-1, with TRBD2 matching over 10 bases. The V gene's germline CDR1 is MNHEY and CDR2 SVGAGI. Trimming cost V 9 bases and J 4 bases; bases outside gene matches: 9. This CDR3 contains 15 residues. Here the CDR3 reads CASLTRLAGYNEQFF. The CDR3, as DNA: TGTGCCAGTCTTACCAGACTAGCGGGTTACAATGAGCAGTTCTTC.

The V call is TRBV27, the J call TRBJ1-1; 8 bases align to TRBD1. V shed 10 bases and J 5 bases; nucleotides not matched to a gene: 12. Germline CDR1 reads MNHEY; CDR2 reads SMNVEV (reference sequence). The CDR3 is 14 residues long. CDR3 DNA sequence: TGTGCCACCTTCCGACAGGGGTCTGGGACTGAAGCTTTCTTT. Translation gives CATFRQGSGTEAFF.

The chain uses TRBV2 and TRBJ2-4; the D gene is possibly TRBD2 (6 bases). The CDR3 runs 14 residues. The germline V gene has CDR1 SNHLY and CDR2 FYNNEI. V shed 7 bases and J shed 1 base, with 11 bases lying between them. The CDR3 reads CASTGTLAKNIQYF. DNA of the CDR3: TGTGCCAGCACAGGGACTCTGGCCAAAAACATTCAGTACTTC.

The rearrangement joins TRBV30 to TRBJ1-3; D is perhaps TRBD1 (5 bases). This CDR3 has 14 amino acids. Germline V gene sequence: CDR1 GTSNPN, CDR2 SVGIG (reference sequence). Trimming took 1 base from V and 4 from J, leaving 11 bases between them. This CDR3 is CAWSGLTAGNTIYF. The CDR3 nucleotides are TGTGCCTGGAGTGGTTTGACAGCCGGAAACACCATATATTTT.

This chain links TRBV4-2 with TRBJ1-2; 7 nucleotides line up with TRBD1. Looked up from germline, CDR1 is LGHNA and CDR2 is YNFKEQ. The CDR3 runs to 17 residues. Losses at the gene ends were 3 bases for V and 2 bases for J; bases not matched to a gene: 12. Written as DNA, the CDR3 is TGTGCCAGCAGCCACGGCAACCCCCGGGACAGAAACTATGGCTACACCTTC. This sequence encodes CASSHGNPRDRNYGYTF.

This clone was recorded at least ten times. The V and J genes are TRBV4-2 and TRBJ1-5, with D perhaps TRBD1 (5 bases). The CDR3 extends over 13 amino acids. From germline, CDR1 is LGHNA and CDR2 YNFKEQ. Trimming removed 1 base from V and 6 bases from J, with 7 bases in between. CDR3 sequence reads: CASSQGGGQPQHF. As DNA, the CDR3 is TGTGCCAGCAGCCAAGGGGGGGGTCAGCCCCAGCATTTT.

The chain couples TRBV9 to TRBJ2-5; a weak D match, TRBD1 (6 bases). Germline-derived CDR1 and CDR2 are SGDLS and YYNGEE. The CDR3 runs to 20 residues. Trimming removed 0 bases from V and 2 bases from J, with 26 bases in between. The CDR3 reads CASSVGDDFDRDRSQETQYF. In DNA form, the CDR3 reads TGTGCCAGCAGCGTAGGGGATGATTTCGATAGAGACAGGTCGCAAGAGACCCAGTACTTC.

In nucleotides, the CDR3 is TGTGCCAGCACTCCGGCAGGGTTCGACACTGAAGCTTTCTTT. It translates to CASTPAGFDTEAFF. The chain employs TRBV13 and TRBJ1-1; a possible D gene is TRBD1 (5 bases). The germline V gene has CDR1 PRHDT and CDR2 FYEKMQ (reference sequence). V was clipped by 7 bases and J by 3 bases, with 15 bases between them. There are 14 residues in the CDR3.

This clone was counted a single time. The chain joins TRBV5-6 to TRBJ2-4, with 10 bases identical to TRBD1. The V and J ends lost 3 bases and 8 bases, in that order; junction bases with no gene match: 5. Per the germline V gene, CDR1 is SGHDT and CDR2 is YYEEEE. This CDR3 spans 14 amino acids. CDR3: CASSSLGTGDIQYF. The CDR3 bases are TGTGCCAGCAGCTCGCTAGGGACAGGGGACATTCAGTACTTC.

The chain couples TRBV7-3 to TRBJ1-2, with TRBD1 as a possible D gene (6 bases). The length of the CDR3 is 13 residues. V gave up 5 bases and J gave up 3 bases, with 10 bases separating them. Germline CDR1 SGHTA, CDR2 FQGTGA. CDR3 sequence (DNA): TGTGCCAGCAGCAAAAAGGGGGACTATGGCTACACCTTC. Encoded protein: CASSKKGDYGYTF. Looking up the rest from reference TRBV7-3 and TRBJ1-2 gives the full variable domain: GAGVSQTPSNKVTEKGKYVELRCDPISGHTALYWYRQSLGQGPEFLIYFQGTGAADDSGLPNDRFFAVRPEGSVSTLKIQRTERGDSAVYLCASSKKGDYGYTFGSGTRLTVV.

The CDR3 loop reads CASRPGTEAFF. As DNA, the CDR3 is TGTGCCAGCAGGCCCGGGACAGAAGCTTTCTTT. The gene calls are TRBV7-9 and TRBJ1-1; TRBD1 might be the D (6 bases). The germline gives CDR1 SEHNR, CDR2 FQNEAQ (reference sequence). Trimming took 6 bases from V and 8 from J, leaving 10 bases between them. The CDR3 runs 11 residues.